A single sample gave rise to the 18 T cell receptor beta chains below, sequenced in a study of T cells in Graves' hyperthyroidism and ophthalmopathy. Amplified regions were TCR beta CDR3 sequences from RNA transcripts. In the first-round RT-PCR of the TCR CDR3, the HTBI primer set was used. TCRdb analysed the multiplex PCR reads with MiXCR anew, one entry per CDR3 protein. Found here are fewer than 550,000 distinct CDR3 sequences, more than 15% of them singletons; the top ten hold approximately 8%. What was sequenced was blood. Every receptor here comes from a woman under 30 with Graves' hyperthyroidism.

The V call is TRBV5-1, the J call TRBJ2-1; perhaps TRBD1 as D (8 bases). Germline V gene sequence: CDR1 SGHRS, CDR2 YFSETQ. The V end was cut by 5 bases, the J end by 2 bases, with 26 bases between. This CDR3 has 19 amino acids. CDR3 in amino acids: CASSGGVDREGRTYNEQFF. DNA of the CDR3: TGCGCCAGCAGTGGGGGGGTGGACAGGGAAGGTAGGACCTACAATGAGCAGTTCTTC.

The chain couples TRBV27 to TRBJ2-1; D remains ambiguous. The CDR3 sequence is 12 residues long. V lost 5 bases, J lost 10 bases, and 12 bases lay in between. Germline V gene data show CDR1 as MNHEY and CDR2 as SMNVEV (reference sequence). CDR3 in DNA: TGTGCCAGCAGTCCATACGGGTCGGAGCAGTTCTTC. Its protein is CASSPYGSEQFF.

V gene TRBV20-1 combines with J gene TRBJ2-1; 12 nucleotides align to TRBD1. The ends lost 6 bases at V and 10 bases at J; junction bases unmatched: 13. CDR1 is DFQATT and CDR2 is SNEGSKA in the germline V gene (reference sequence). The CDR3 covers 15 residues. The CDR3 protein is CSAPQGGTGGGEQFF. CDR3 DNA sequence: TGCAGTGCACCTCAAGGGGGGACAGGGGGCGGGGAGCAGTTCTTC.

This clonotype has only a few counts. This chain uses TRBV6-5 with TRBJ1-3; possibly TRBD1 for D (5 bases). CDR3 length: 15 residues. V was clipped by 2 bases and J by 0 bases, with 8 bases between them. Germline CDR1 is MNHEY and CDR2 is SVGAGI. CDR3 amino acids: CASSYAGDSGNTIYF. CDR3 nucleotides: TGTGCCAGCAGTTACGCGGGGGACTCTGGAAACACCATATATTTT.

Comments on this clonotype: A much larger clone lies one base from this, so it may be a read error. The V and J genes are TRBV5-4 and TRBJ1-2; the D is unclear. The CDR3 loop spans 15 amino acids. V was trimmed by 0 bases and J by 4 bases, leaving 13 bases between them. Looked up from germline, CDR1 is SGHNT and CDR2 is YYREEE (reference sequence). The CDR3 sequence: CASSLALGIGYGYTF. CDR3 nucleotides: TGTGCCAGCAGCTTGGCCCTAGGGATAGGCTATGGCTACACCTTC. The full variable domain, completed using reference TRBV5-4 and TRBJ1-2, is ETGVTQSPTHLIKTRGQQVTLRCSSQSGHNTVSWYQQALGQGPQFIFQYYREEENGRGNFPPRFSGLQFPNYSSELNVNALELDDSALYLCASSLALGIGYGYTFGSGTRLTVV.

This clonotype appeared many times. V usage is TRBV5-6 and J usage is TRBJ1-2, with D uncertain. Germline CDR1 SGHDT, CDR2 YYEEEE. V was pared by 0 bases and J by 8 bases, with 17 bases between. This CDR3 comprises 15 residues. For the CDR3, the DNA is TGTGCCAGCAGCTTGGGTGACGTGAGGGATCGGGGCTACACCTTC. Its protein is CASSLGDVRDRGYTF.

The chain has TRBV7-2 and TRBJ2-2; D remains ambiguous. This CDR3 region has 13 residues. Trimming shortened V by 5 bases and J by 6 bases, and 10 bases separated the two germline ends. CDR1 and CDR2 from the germline V gene are SGHTA and FQGNSA. CDR3 amino acids: CASSPYVPGELFF. DNA for the CDR3: TGTGCCAGCAGCCCATATGTCCCCGGGGAGCTGTTTTTT.

In its sample, this clonotype was seen many times. CDR3 sequence: CASSTGPMFEQFF. The DNA for the CDR3 is TGCGCCAGCAGCACCGGGCCCATGTTTGAGCAGTTCTTC. The V gene is TRBV5-1, the J gene TRBJ2-1, with D hard to call. Deletions cut 4 bases from V and 9 bases from J, with 14 bases between. The CDR3 loop spans 13 amino acids. Germline V gene lookup returns CDR1 SGHRS and CDR2 YFSETQ.

Regarding this clonotype: A much larger clone lies a single base off, so this may be a read error. The chain recombines TRBV5-5 with TRBJ1-2; no firm D call. CDR1 and CDR2 from the germline V gene are SGHKS and YYEKEE (reference sequence). This CDR3 is built from 15 residues. The CDR3 bases are TGTGCCAGCAGCTTCGACGAGGCTCCTAACCATGGCTACACCTTC. This gives the protein CASSFDEAPNHGYTF.

The chain joins TRBV6-5 to TRBJ2-7; 9 bases match TRBD1. Per the germline V gene, CDR1 is MNHEY and CDR2 is SVGAGI. The CDR3 has 15 amino acids. J was trimmed by 3 bases and V by 4 bases; bases with no gene match: 7. The CDR3 protein is CASSSRDRVDYEQYF. CDR3 coding DNA: TGTGCCAGCAGTTCCCGGGACAGGGTGGACTACGAGCAGTACTTC.

This clonotype was seen only a few times. The chain combines TRBV4-1 with TRBJ2-1; 8 bases map to TRBD2. Germline trimming cut 5 bases from V and 4 bases from J; bases unmatched to any gene: 7. The length of the CDR3 is 15 residues. Germline CDR1 MGHRA, CDR2 YSYEKL. CDR3 residues: CASSERLASYNEQFF. As DNA, the CDR3 is TGCGCCAGCAGCGAGAGACTAGCGAGTTACAATGAGCAGTTCTTC.

This rearrangement joins TRBV9 to TRBJ2-7, with D possibly matching TRBD2 (6 bases). Trimming removed 0 bases from V and 3 bases from J, with 10 bases in between. CDR1 SGDLS and CDR2 YYNGEE come from the germline V gene. There are 14 residues in the CDR3. The chain's CDR3 is CASSVGTTLYEQYF. CDR3 nucleotides: TGTGCCAGCAGCGTAGGGACTACCCTCTACGAGCAGTACTTC.

This clonotype appeared many times. The V call is TRBV28, the J call TRBJ2-5; 12 bases match TRBD2. Germline CDR1 is MDHEN and CDR2 is SYDVKM. J was trimmed by 5 bases and V by 2 bases; bases with no gene match: 12. This CDR3 is 18 amino acids long. This CDR3 reads CASSLRSSGGAYSETQYF. As DNA, the CDR3 is TGTGCCAGCAGTTTACGTTCTAGCGGGGGGGCCTATTCGGAGACCCAGTACTTC.

A word on this clonotype: A much more abundant neighbour one base away suggests this may be a read error. The V call is TRBV7-4, the J call TRBJ1-4; D might be TRBD1 (5 bases). Germline CDR1 reads SGHVT; CDR2 reads SQSDAQ. This CDR3 comprises 15 residues. The chain's CDR3 is CAGSRTRRGVEKLFF. CDR3 DNA: TGTGCCGGCAGCCGCACACGCCGGGGGGTTGAAAAACTGTTTTTT.

The rearrangement joins TRBV27 to TRBJ2-7; D call uncertain. This CDR3 is 12 amino acids long. V lost 6 bases to trimming and J lost 4 bases, with 10 bases between them. Germline V gene data show CDR1 as MNHEY and CDR2 as SMNVEV (reference sequence). The CDR3 loop reads CASSNQKYEQYF. The CDR3 nucleotides are TGTGCCAGCAGCAACCAGAAGTACGAGCAGTACTTC.

The sample holds one count of this clonotype. This rearrangement joins TRBV30 to TRBJ1-2; 7 nucleotides line up with TRBD1. The CDR3 loop spans 15 amino acids. V trimming: 2 bases; J trimming: 0 bases; junction bases outside the gene matches: 6. Germline CDR1 reads GTSNPN; CDR2 reads SVGIG (reference sequence). The CDR3 region has the DNA TGTGCCTGGAGTTTACCCGGGACAGCTAACTATGGCTACACCTTC. This sequence encodes CAWSLPGTANYGYTF.

This clonotype occurred many times. The chain has TRBV28 and TRBJ2-1; 9 nucleotides match TRBD1. The CDR3 is made up of 15 amino acids. Germline trimming cut 3 bases from V and 9 bases from J; bases unmatched to any gene: 9. Germline V gene lookup returns CDR1 MDHEN and CDR2 SYDVKM. The CDR3 protein is CASSFYRGRAGEQFF. DNA of the CDR3: TGTGCCAGCAGTTTCTACAGGGGGCGTGCGGGTGAGCAGTTCTTC.

This clonotype came up a few times. This rearrangement joins TRBV6-2 or TRBV6-3 to TRBJ1-2, with D unresolved. Germline assignment: CDR1 MNHEY and CDR2 SVGEGT. The CDR3 is 11 residues long. CDR3 DNA: TGTGCTGTCAAAGCAGCGTATGGCTACACCTTC. It encodes CAVKAAYGYTF.